The 28 T cell receptor beta chains below were found in one sample sequenced in a study of human T cells and chemical hapten exposure. The time point is: pre-sensitization, week 0. The treatment here: therapeutic diphenylcyclopropenone sensitization with weekly scalp DPC. TCRdb redid the calling of the RACE reads with MiXCR, one entry per CDR3 protein. The sample yields about 380,000 distinct CDR3 sequences, approximately 5.1% seen once. Material: whole blood, obtained in connection with sensitization to the hapten diphenylcyclopropenone (DPC). The source is a woman in her forties or fifties with alopecia areata. Some clones in this sample may be carry-over from other donors' samples.

The V gene is TRBV9, the J gene TRBJ2-5; TRBD2 matches 7 bases. This CDR3 has 15 residues. CDR1 is SGDLS, CDR2 YYNGEE, per germline. The junction had 3 bases not matched to a gene; V was cut back by 0 bases and J by 1 base. The CDR3 nucleotides are TGTGCCAGCAGCGTAGGTGGGAGGGCCCAAGAGACCCAGTACTTC. Its protein product is CASSVGGRAQETQYF.

There are a few counts of this clonotype. This chain uses TRBV27 with TRBJ2-7, with 8 bases lining up with TRBD2. Germline V gene lookup returns CDR1 MNHEY and CDR2 SMNVEV (reference sequence). V lost 6 bases to trimming and J lost 0 bases; unmatched junction nucleotides: 4. The CDR3 length is 14 residues. CDR3 sequence: CASRPTSGSYEQYF. The CDR3 DNA reads as TGTGCCAGCAGGCCCACTAGCGGCTCCTACGAGCAGTACTTC.

The chain has TRBV5-4 and TRBJ1-6; tentatively, D is TRBD1 (5 bases). This CDR3 region has 15 residues. V was shortened by 3 bases and J by 10 bases, with 17 bases between the two germline ends. Per the germline V gene, CDR1 is SGHNT and CDR2 is YYREEE (reference sequence). The CDR3 sequence is CASSSAGGSGSPLHF. The CDR3 coding sequence is TGTGCCAGCAGCTCCGCGGGGGGGAGCGGGTCACCCCTCCACTTT.

The chain has TRBV20-1 and TRBJ2-6; D is perhaps TRBD1 (6 bases). Germline V lookup: CDR1 DFQATT, CDR2 SNEGSKA (reference sequence). V shed 0 bases and J shed 0 bases, with 9 bases lying between them. CDR3 length equals 16 residues. CDR3 DNA sequence: TGCAGTGCTAGAGATCAGGGGCTCTCTGGGGCCAACGTCCTGACTTTC. Its translation: CSARDQGLSGANVLTF.

This clonotype was observed a handful of times. The chain links TRBV18 to TRBJ1-1; D ambiguous. Germline CDR1 and CDR2: KGHSH and LQKENI. The CDR3 has 14 residues. V lost 3 bases and J lost 2, with 10 bases in between. CDR3: CASSPQDFNTEAFF. CDR3 nucleotides: TGTGCCAGCTCACCCCAGGATTTTAACACTGAAGCTTTCTTT.

This clonotype showed up many times. The V and J genes are TRBV10-2 and TRBJ2-7; TRBD2 might be the D (5 bases). CDR3 length: 12 amino acids. Trimming took off 8 bases at V and 2 bases at J, with 10 bases between the two ends. Germline CDR1 is WSHSY and CDR2 is SAAADI. In DNA form, the CDR3 reads TGCGCCAGCGGAAGCGGCGCCTACGAGCAGTACTTC. It is translated as CASGSGAYEQYF.

The chain joins TRBV6-1 to TRBJ1-1, with D maybe TRBD1 (5 bases). The V end was cut by 1 base, the J end by 2 bases, with 11 bases between. Germline-derived CDR1 and CDR2 are MNHNS and SASEGT. CDR3 size: 15 residues. Here the CDR3 reads CASSEDPGPNTEAFF. The DNA for the CDR3 is TGTGCCAGCAGTGAAGATCCGGGGCCTAACACTGAAGCTTTCTTT.

There are many counts of this clonotype. This chain connects TRBV5-1 to TRBJ1-6, with D hard to call. This CDR3 spans 15 amino acids. The ends were cut back, 0 bases at V and 10 bases at J, with 14 bases in the middle. The germline gives CDR1 SGHRS, CDR2 YFSETQ. The CDR3, as DNA: TGCGCCAGCAGCTTGGAGGTAGACGGCAAATCACCCCTCCACTTT. Translating it yields CASSLEVDGKSPLHF.

This clonotype has a count of ten or more. The chain combines TRBV28 with TRBJ2-2; 13 positions agree with TRBD2. Per germline, CDR1 MDHEN and CDR2 SYDVKM. The CDR3 totals 17 residues. V trimming: 0 bases; J trimming: 6 bases; junction bases outside the gene matches: 4. The CDR3 reads CASSLWQLAGGPGELFF. In DNA, the CDR3 is TGTGCCAGCAGTTTATGGCAACTAGCGGGAGGGCCCGGGGAGCTGTTTTTT. The variable domain in full, completed from reference TRBV28 and TRBJ2-2, reads DVKVTQSSRYLVKRTGEKVFLECVQDMDHENMFWYRQDPGLGLRLIYFSYDVKMKEKGDIPEGYSVSREKKERFSLILESASTNQTSMYLCASSLWQLAGGPGELFFGEGSRLTVL.

This clonotype appeared many times. The chain joins TRBV6-5 to TRBJ2-1; TRBD2 aligns across 8 bases. Germline V gene data show CDR1 as MNHEY and CDR2 as SVGAGI. V gave up 6 bases and J gave up 0 bases; unmatched junction bases: 7. The CDR3 sequence is 16 residues long. The CDR3 loop reads CASSRRSGGSYNEQFF. The CDR3 DNA reads as TGTGCCAGCAGCCGACGAAGCGGGGGCTCCTACAATGAGCAGTTCTTC.

The chain combines TRBV10-3 with TRBJ1-2; 11 bases are shared with TRBD1. V was clipped by 1 base and J by 6 bases; unmatched bases: 4. Looked up from germline, CDR1 is ENHRY and CDR2 is SYGVKD. CDR3 length equals 15 residues. The CDR3 bases are TGTGCCATCAGTGAGTGGACAGGGGGCGCAGATGGCTACACCTTC. Translation: CAISEWTGGADGYTF.

This clonotype was seen at least ten times. The chain uses TRBV10-3 and TRBJ1-1, with D tentatively TRBD1 (5 bases). The V and J ends lost 7 bases and 0 bases respectively, with 12 bases between them. Germline V gene data show CDR1 as ENHRY and CDR2 as SYGVKD. The CDR3 is 14 amino acids. The CDR3 nucleotides are TGTGCCATCAAGGAGGGGCTGATGAACACTGAAGCTTTCTTT. This codes for CAIKEGLMNTEAFF.

This clonotype was observed many times. The chain carries TRBV12-5 and TRBJ2-5; tentatively, D is TRBD1 or TRBD2 (5 bases each). V lost 6 bases to trimming and J lost 3 bases, with 14 bases between them. Germline values: CDR1 LGHNT, CDR2 FRNRAP. This CDR3 spans 14 amino acids. DNA of the CDR3: TGTGCTAGTGGACCTAAGGGGACCGAAGAGACCCAGTACTTC. It translates to CASGPKGTEETQYF.

This clonotype has a handful of counts. This rearrangement joins TRBV6-5 to TRBJ2-7, with TRBD1 as a possible D gene (6 bases). The CDR3 covers 14 residues. CDR1 and CDR2 from the germline V gene are MNHEY and SVGAGI. The V end lost 4 bases, the J end lost 2 bases, and 12 bases lay between the germline ends. The chain's CDR3 is CASSSLRTAYEQYF. The CDR3 DNA follows: TGTGCCAGCAGTTCGCTCAGGACAGCCTACGAGCAGTACTTC.

This sequence joins TRBV6-5 and TRBJ2-1; TRBD2 aligns across 9 bases. CDR3 length: 16 residues. Unmatched junction bases numbered 16, after V lost 11 bases and J lost 5 bases. Germline V gene lookup returns CDR1 MNHEY and CDR2 SVGAGI. The CDR3 DNA reads as TGTGCCGAACCCGGGGTCGTGGCGGGGGGGAACAATGAGCAGTTCTTC. It translates to CAEPGVVAGGNNEQFF.

The chain employs TRBV5-5 and TRBJ1-3, with D unresolved. CDR1 and CDR2 (germline): SGHKS, YYEKEE (reference sequence). Trimming stripped 0 bases from V and 0 bases from J, with 10 bases between. This CDR3 has 16 amino acids. The CDR3 sequence is CASSLVGLDSGNTIYF. CDR3 bases: TGTGCCAGCAGCTTGGTAGGCCTGGACTCTGGAAACACCATATATTTT.

This clonotype was observed at least ten times. V gene TRBV29-1 combines with J gene TRBJ2-3, with 8 nucleotides matching TRBD2. V lost 2 bases, J lost 7 bases, and 14 bases stayed unmatched. The CDR3 runs to 16 residues. Looked up from germline, CDR1 is SQVTM and CDR2 is ANQGSEA. CDR3 DNA: TGCAGCGTTGAACCCCCTGGTCGGGGGGGCGTGTATACGCAGTATTTT. Residues: CSVEPPGRGGVYTQYF.

This clonotype occurred a few times. V and J are TRBV27 and TRBJ2-7; D may match TRBD1 or TRBD2 (5 bases each). The CDR3 has 14 residues. Germline-derived CDR1 and CDR2 are MNHEY and SMNVEV (reference sequence). V was pared by 7 bases and J by 4 bases, with 17 bases between. This chain's CDR3 is CASKVGAEVYEQYF. The DNA of the CDR3 is TGTGCCAGCAAGGTCGGGGCGGAAGTATACGAGCAGTACTTC.

The table lists this clonotype with many counts. The chain links TRBV12-3 or TRBV12-4 to TRBJ2-1, with a possible D match to TRBD1 (6 bases). CDR3 length: 15 amino acids. Trimming pared 2 bases from V and 12 bases from J, leaving 20 bases between. CDR3 sequence reads: CASSLSQGPLRGQFF. The CDR3 DNA reads as TGTGCCAGCAGTTTATCACAGGGTCCCCTCCGGGGGCAGTTCTTC.

This clonotype was picked up many times. The chain recombines TRBV5-4 with TRBJ2-7; 9 nucleotides agree with TRBD1. Germline CDR1 is SGHNT and CDR2 is YYREEE (reference sequence). Unmatched junction bases numbered 3, after V lost 3 bases and J lost 2 bases. The CDR3 has 14 amino acids. CDR3: CASSWGTGPYEQYF. CDR3 bases: TGTGCCAGCAGCTGGGGGACAGGGCCCTACGAGCAGTACTTC.

This clonotype was seen a few times. The rearrangement uses TRBV29-1 and TRBJ2-1, with D perhaps matching TRBD2 (5 bases). Germline assignment: CDR1 SQVTM and CDR2 ANQGSEA. V gave up 5 bases and J gave up 8 bases, with 13 bases separating them. The CDR3 has 12 residues. The CDR3 DNA is TGCAGCGTTACCCAAGAGGGCGATGAGCAGTTCTTC. Translation gives CSVTQEGDEQFF.

This clonotype was counted a few times. The rearrangement uses TRBV20-1 and TRBJ2-7; D is perhaps TRBD2 (6 bases). V was clipped by 1 base and J by 2 bases, with 15 bases between them. The CDR3 spans 15 residues. Germline CDR1 reads DFQATT; CDR2 reads SNEGSKA (reference sequence). The CDR3 DNA is TGCAGTGCTAGAGGGGGCGGGGCCGCGCCCTACGAGCAGTACTTC. Protein: CSARGGGAAPYEQYF.

This clonotype was found many times. The chain links TRBV7-2 to TRBJ2-3; 9 bases fit TRBD2. CDR1 and CDR2 (germline): SGHTA, FQGNSA. V lost 4 bases, J lost 0 bases, and 14 bases stayed unmatched. This CDR3 is 19 amino acids long. Here the CDR3 reads CASSSAWGSGRSSTDTQYF. CDR3 DNA: TGTGCCAGCAGCTCCGCCTGGGGGAGCGGGAGGTCTAGCACAGATACGCAGTATTTT. The variable domain in full, completed from reference TRBV7-2 and TRBJ2-3, reads GAGVSQSPSNKVTEKGKDVELRCDPISGHTALYWYRQSLGQGLEFLIYFQGNSAPDKSGLPSDRFSAERTGGSVSTLTIQRTQQEDSAVYLCASSSAWGSGRSSTDTQYFGPGTRLTVL.

This clonotype was observed a few times. The chain employs TRBV30 and TRBJ1-1; D not certain. This CDR3 is 13 amino acids long. Germline V CDR1 and CDR2: GTSNPN, SVGIG (reference sequence). With 1 base removed from V and 1 base from J, the gap between germline ends came to 7 bases. DNA for the CDR3: TGTGCCTGGAGTGAAAACAGGAACACTGAAGCTTTCTTT. Translating gives CAWSENRNTEAFF.

The chain combines TRBV29-1 with TRBJ1-1; D unresolved. The CDR3 is made up of 12 amino acids. The ends were cut back, 4 bases at V and 0 bases at J, with 6 bases in the middle. Looked up from germline, CDR1 is SQVTM and CDR2 is ANQGSEA. Here the CDR3 reads CSVVTVNTEAFF. DNA for the CDR3: TGCAGCGTTGTTACAGTGAACACTGAAGCTTTCTTT.

This clonotype appeared many times. The chain links TRBV6-6 to TRBJ1-3; a weak D match, TRBD1 (6 bases). CDR3 size: 15 residues. Per germline, CDR1 MNHNY and CDR2 SVGAGI (reference sequence). Trimming shortened V by 4 bases and J by 3 bases, and 13 bases separated the two germline ends. The CDR3 sequence: CASSSTGRIGNTIYF. DNA of the CDR3: TGTGCCAGCAGTTCCACAGGGAGGATTGGAAACACCATATATTTT.

This clonotype was counted at least ten times. The chain combines TRBV15 with TRBJ1-4; 9 nucleotides match TRBD1. This CDR3 has 16 residues. V lost 4 bases and J lost 4; bases outside the gene matches: 7. Germline V gene sequence: CDR1 LNHNV, CDR2 YYDKDF (reference sequence). The CDR3 region has the DNA TGTGCCACCAGCAACTGGGGACAGGGACTTAATGAAAAACTGTTTTTT. It encodes CATSNWGQGLNEKLFF.

This clonotype was recorded many times. This chain uses TRBV5-1 with TRBJ1-5, with a possible D match to TRBD1 (6 bases). CDR1 is SGHRS and CDR2 is YFSETQ in the germline V gene. The length of the CDR3 is 15 residues. Deletions cut 0 bases from V and 6 bases from J, with 13 bases between. CDR3 nucleotides: TGCGCCAGCAGCTTGGCCCCGGACAGATTTCAGCCCCAGCATTTT. It codes for CASSLAPDRFQPQHF.